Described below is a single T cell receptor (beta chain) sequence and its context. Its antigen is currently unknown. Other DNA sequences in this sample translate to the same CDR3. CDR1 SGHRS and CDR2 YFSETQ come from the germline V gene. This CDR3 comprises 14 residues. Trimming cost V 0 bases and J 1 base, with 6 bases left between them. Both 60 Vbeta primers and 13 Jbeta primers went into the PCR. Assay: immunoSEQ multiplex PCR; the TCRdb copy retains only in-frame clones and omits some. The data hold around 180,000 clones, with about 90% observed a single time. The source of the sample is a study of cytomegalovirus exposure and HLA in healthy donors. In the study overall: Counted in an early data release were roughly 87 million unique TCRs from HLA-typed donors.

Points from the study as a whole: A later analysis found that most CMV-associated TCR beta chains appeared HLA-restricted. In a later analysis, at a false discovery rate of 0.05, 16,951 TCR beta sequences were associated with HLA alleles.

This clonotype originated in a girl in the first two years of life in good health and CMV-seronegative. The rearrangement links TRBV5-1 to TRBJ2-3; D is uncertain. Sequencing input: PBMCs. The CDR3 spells CASSLGAGTDTQYF. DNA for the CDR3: TGCGCCAGCAGCTTGGGGGCTGGCACAGATACGCAGTATTTT.